This T cell receptor (beta chain) was retrieved from a study of OX40 agonist ivuxolimab in advanced cancers. At the level of the study: Every patient in dose escalation had hepatocellular carcinoma, melanoma, renal cell or head and neck cancer. Study-wide results and limits: With doses of 0.1 to 3.0 mg/kg, CD4+ and CD8+ blood T cells had undergone clonal expansion by week 6. The study found among the lowest clonal expansion in partial responders at 0.1-3.0 mg/kg.

With respect to this clone: Its cognate antigen is unknown.

Measured with immunoSEQ multiplex PCR; TCRdb has only the in-frame clones, and not every one. The table includes roughly 73,000 clones, almost 90% detected once. Here the sequenced sample was CD4+ or CD8+ T cells sorted from blood, taken in a trial of the OX40 agonist ivuxolimab. The TCR was taken from an adult with an advanced solid tumor such as melanoma, head and neck, liver or kidney cancer.

The chain's CDR3 is CASTLRGPDEQYF. For the CDR3, the DNA is TGTGCCAGCACCCTGCGGGGTCCTGACGAGCAGTACTTC. The V call is TRBV28, the J call TRBJ2-5, with D possibly matching TRBD2 (6 bases). Gene TRBJ2-7 matches the end of the DNA better, so the J call may be wrong. Germline V gene data show CDR1 as MDHEN and CDR2 as SYDVKM. The CDR3 loop spans 13 amino acids.